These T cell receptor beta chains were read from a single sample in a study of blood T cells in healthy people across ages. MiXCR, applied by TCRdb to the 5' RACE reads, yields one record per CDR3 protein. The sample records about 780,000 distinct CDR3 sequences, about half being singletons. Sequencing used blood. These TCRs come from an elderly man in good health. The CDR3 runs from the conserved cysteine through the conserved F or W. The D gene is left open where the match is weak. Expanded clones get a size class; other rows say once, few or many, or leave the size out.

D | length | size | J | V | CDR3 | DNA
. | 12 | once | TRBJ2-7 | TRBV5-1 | CASSPDSSEQYF | TGCGCCAGCAGCCCGGACAGCTCCGAGCAGTACTTC
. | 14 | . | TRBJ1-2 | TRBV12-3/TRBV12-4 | CASSFRDTFYGYTF | TGTGCCAGCAGTTTCAGGGACACTTTCTATGGCTACACCTTC
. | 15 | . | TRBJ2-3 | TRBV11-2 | CASSRTTPSTDTQYF | TGTGCCAGCAGCCGAACTACACCTAGCACAGATACGCAGTATTTT
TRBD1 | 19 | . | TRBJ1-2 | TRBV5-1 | CASARNYDRERILYYGYTF | TGCGCCAGCGCCCGAAACTACGACAGGGAACGGATTCTTTACTATGGCTACACCTTC
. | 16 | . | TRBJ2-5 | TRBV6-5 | CASSYSTGLSKETQYF | TGTGCCAGCAGTTACTCTACAGGGCTCAGTAAAGAGACCCAGTACTTC
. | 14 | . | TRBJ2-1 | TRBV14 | CASSQVRGSGEQFF | TGTGCCAGCAGCCAAGTTCGAGGGTCGGGTGAGCAGTTCTTC
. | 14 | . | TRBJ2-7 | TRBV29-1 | CSVEEPSVPDEQYF | TGCAGCGTTGAGGAGCCTTCCGTCCCCGACGAGCAGTACTTC
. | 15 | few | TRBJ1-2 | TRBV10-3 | CAISESNAENYGYTF | TGTGCCATCAGTGAGTCGAACGCGGAAAACTATGGCTACACCTTC
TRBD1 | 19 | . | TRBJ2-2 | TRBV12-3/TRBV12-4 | CASSVQRTGFPRHTGELFF | TGTGCCAGCAGTGTACAACGGACAGGGTTCCCGCGTCACACCGGGGAGCTGTTTTTT
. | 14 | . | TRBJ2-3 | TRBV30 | CAVNWGTYADTQYF | TGTGCAGTGAACTGGGGGACCTACGCAGATACGCAGTATTTT
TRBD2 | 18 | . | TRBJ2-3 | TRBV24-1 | CATSDFGLAGGWKDTQYF | TGTGCCACCAGTGATTTTGGGCTAGCGGGAGGCTGGAAAGATACGCAGTATTTT
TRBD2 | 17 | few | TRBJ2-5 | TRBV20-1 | CSAPDPSGSAQRSEQYF | TGCAGTGCTCCTGACCCCAGCGGGAGTGCTCAGAGGAGTGAGCAGTACTTC
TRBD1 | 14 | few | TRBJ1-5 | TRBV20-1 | CSATIRGPDQPQHF | TGCAGTGCTACCATCAGGGGGCCAGATCAGCCCCAGCATTTT
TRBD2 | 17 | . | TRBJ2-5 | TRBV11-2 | CASSSRGTSGWGETQYF | TGTGCCAGCAGCTCCCGGGGGACTAGCGGTTGGGGAGAGACCCAGTACTTC
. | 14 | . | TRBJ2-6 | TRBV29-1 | CSVDEISGANVLTF | TGCAGCGTTGACGAAATCTCTGGGGCCAACGTCCTGACTTTC
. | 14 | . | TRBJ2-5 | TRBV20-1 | CSARGGTAVETQYF | TGCAGTGCTAGGGGGGGGACAGCGGTAGAGACCCAGTACTTC
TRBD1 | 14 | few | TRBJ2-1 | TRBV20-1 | CSAGDRDSYNEQFF | TGCAGTGCTGGCGACAGGGACTCCTACAATGAGCAGTTCTTC
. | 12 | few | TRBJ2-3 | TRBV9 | CASSSLRGTQYF | TGTGCCAGCAGCTCCTTAAGGGGCACGCAGTATTTT
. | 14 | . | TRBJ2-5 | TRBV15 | CATSRESFGGTQYF | TGTGCCACCAGCAGAGAGTCATTTGGGGGGACCCAGTACTTC
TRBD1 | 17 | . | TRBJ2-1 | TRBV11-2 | CASSLALPGQGYNEQFF | TGTGCCAGCAGCTTAGCCCTACCGGGACAGGGATACAATGAGCAGTTCTTC
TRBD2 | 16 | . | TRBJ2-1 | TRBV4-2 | CASSQDGLAEYNEQFF | TGTGCCAGCAGCCAAGACGGGCTAGCGGAATACAATGAGCAGTTCTTC
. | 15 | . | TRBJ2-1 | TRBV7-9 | CASTSGGLGDNEQFF | TGTGCCAGCACCTCAGGGGGGCTGGGGGACAATGAGCAGTTCTTC
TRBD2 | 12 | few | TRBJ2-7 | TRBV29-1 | CSVELGGGEQYF | TGCAGCGTTGAGTTAGGCGGGGGCGAGCAGTACTTC
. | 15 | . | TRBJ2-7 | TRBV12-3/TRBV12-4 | CASSWGRGISYEQYF | TGTGCCAGCAGTTGGGGCCGGGGGATTTCCTACGAGCAGTACTTC
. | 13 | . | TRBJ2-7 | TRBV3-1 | CASSHWESSEQYF | TGTGCCAGCAGCCACTGGGAGAGCAGCGAGCAGTACTTC
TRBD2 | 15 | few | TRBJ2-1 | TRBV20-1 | CSGPRTSGLPNEQFF | TGCAGTGGCCCAAGGACTAGCGGCTTACCCAATGAGCAGTTCTTC
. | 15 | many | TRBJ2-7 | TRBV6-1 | CASRERVLGSYEQYF | TGTGCCAGCAGGGAGCGAGTCCTCGGCTCCTACGAGCAGTACTTC
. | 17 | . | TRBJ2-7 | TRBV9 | CASSGQLGAQGFYEQYF | TGTGCCAGCAGCGGCCAGTTGGGAGCGCAAGGGTTTTACGAGCAGTACTTC
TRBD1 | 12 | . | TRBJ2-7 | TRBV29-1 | CSASTGGYEQYF | TGCAGCGCATCGACAGGGGGCTACGAGCAGTACTTC
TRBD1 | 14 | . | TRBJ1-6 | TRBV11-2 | CASGRDSYNSPLHF | TGTGCCAGCGGCCGGGACAGCTATAATTCACCCCTCCACTTT
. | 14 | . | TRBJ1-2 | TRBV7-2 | CASSTQGILRGYTF | TGTGCCAGCAGCACACAGGGCATCCTCCGTGGCTACACCTTC
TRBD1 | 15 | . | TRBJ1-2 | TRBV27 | CASRGQGEVYYGYTF | TGTGCCAGCAGGGGACAGGGGGAGGTGTACTATGGCTACACCTTC
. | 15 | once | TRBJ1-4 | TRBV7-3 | CASSIQGGRNEKLFF | TGTGCCAGCAGCATACAGGGAGGTAGAAATGAAAAACTGTTTTTT
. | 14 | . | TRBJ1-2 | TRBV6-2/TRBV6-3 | CASSLLPGNYGYTF | TGTGCCAGCAGTTTACTCCCAGGGAACTATGGCTACACCTTC
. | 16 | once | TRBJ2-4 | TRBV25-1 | CASSEAVPLAKNIQYF | TGTGCCAGCAGTGAGGCAGTTCCTCTAGCCAAAAACATTCAGTACTTC
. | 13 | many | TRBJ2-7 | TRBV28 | CASSLRPSYEQYF | TGTGCCAGCAGTTTACGCCCCTCCTACGAGCAGTACTTC
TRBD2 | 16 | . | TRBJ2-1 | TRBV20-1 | CSASWEQSQGGEPQFF | TGCAGTGCTTCTTGGGAGCAGTCCCAGGGAGGGGAGCCCCAGTTCTTC
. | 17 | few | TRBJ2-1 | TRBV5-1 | CASSRGGWSSSYNEQFF | TGCGCCAGCAGCCGTGGTGGATGGAGCAGCTCCTACAATGAGCAGTTCTTC
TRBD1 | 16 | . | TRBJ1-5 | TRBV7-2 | CASSLVGQGADQPQHF | TGTGCCAGCAGCTTAGTGGGACAGGGGGCCGATCAGCCCCAGCATTTT
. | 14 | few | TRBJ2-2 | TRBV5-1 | CASNGPISTGELFF | TGCGCCAGCAACGGTCCGATTAGCACCGGGGAGCTGTTTTTT
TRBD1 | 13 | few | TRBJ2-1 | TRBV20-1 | CSARTGPGDEQFF | TGCAGTGCTAGGACAGGGCCTGGGGATGAGCAGTTCTTC
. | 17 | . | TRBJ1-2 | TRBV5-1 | CASSNPTDQTVVYGYTF | TGCGCCAGCAGCAATCCCACTGATCAGACGGTAGTCTATGGCTACACCTTC
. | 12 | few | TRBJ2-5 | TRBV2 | CASSELTETQYF | TGTGCCAGCAGTGAATTAACAGAGACCCAGTACTTC
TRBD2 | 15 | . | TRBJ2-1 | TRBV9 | CASSVGRGSYNEQFF | TGTGCCAGCAGCGTCGGGCGGGGGTCCTACAATGAGCAGTTCTTC
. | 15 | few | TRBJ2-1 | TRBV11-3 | CASSLLGAGDNEQFF | TGTGCCAGCAGCTTATTAGGGGCCGGGGACAATGAGCAGTTCTTC
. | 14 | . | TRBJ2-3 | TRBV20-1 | CSASSAGSTDTQYF | TGCAGTGCTAGTAGCGCGGGGAGTACAGATACGCAGTATTTT
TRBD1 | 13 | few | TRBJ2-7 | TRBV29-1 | CSVTGAGTYEQYF | TGCAGCGTTACAGGGGCAGGGACCTACGAGCAGTACTTC